In its sample, the clone carrying this T cell receptor (beta chain) was seen many times. Its antigen is unidentified. The sample belongs to a study of T cells after posttransplantation cyclophosphamide. Sequencing used immunoSEQ multiplex PCR; TCRdb keeps in-frame clones, though not all of them. The sample yields approximately 11,000 clones, without any singletons. This CDR3 comprises 16 residues. The V segment lost 1 base and the J segment 4 bases; nucleotides outside the gene matches: 5. Germline V gives CDR1 SGHVS, CDR2 FQNEAQ. Busulfan-fludarabine conditioning, marrow transplant, and cyclophosphamide on days +3 and +4 were administered. Study conclusions and caveats: Later post-transplant blood repertoires were often dominated by donor CD8+ memory clones.

This specimen was PBMCs, taken after allogeneic stem cell transplant with posttransplant cyclophosphamide. This receptor was obtained from a female patient in her thirties or forties who received an allogeneic stem cell transplant from a related donor, was CMV-positive, and had no GVHD. T cells may partly derive from the graft donor. The rearrangement joins TRBV7-8 to TRBJ2-2; 8 bases are a match to TRBD1. As DNA, the CDR3 is TGTGCCAGCAGCTTAGTCAGGGGGCCGCCCACCGGGGAGCTGTTTTTT. Translating gives CASSLVRGPPTGELFF.